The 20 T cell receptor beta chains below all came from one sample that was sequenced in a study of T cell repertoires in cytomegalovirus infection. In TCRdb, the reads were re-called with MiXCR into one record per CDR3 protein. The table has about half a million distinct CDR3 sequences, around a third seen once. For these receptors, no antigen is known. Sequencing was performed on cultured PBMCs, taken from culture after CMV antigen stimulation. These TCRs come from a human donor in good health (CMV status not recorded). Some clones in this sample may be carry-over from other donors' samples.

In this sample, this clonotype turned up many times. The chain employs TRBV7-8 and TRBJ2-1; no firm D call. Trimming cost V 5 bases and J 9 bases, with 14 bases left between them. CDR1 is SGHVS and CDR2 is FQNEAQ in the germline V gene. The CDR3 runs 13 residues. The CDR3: CASSPPGMGEQFF. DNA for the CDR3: TGTGCCAGCAGCCCCCCTGGGATGGGTGAGCAGTTCTTC.

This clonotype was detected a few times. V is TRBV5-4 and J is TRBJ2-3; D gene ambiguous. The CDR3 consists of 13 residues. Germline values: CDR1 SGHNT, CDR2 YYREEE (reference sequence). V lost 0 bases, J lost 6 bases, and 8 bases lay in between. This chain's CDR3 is CASSLELHDTQYF. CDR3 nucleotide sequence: TGTGCCAGCAGCTTGGAGTTACACGATACGCAGTATTTT.

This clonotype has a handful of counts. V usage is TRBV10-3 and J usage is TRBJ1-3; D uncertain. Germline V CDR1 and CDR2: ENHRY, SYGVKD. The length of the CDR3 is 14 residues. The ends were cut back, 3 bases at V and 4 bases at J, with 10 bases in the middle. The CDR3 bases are TGTGCCATCAGTGACGGGGTTACAGGAAACACCATATATTTT. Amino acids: CAISDGVTGNTIYF.

The CDR3 DNA is TGCGCCAGCAGCTTGCAACCCAACCCGGGCAATGAGCAGTTCTTC. This translates into CASSLQPNPGNEQFF. This sequence joins TRBV5-1 and TRBJ2-1; D not certain. Germline V CDR1 and CDR2: SGHRS, YFSETQ. V lost 1 base, J lost 6 bases, and 14 bases lay in between. The CDR3 consists of 15 residues.

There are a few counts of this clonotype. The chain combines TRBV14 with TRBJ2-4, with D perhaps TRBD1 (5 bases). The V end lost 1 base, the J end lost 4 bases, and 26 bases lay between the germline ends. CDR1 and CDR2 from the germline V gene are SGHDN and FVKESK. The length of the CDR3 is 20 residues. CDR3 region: CASSQGEMIIGATPKNIQYF. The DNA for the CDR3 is TGTGCCAGCAGCCAAGGAGAGATGATAATAGGGGCTACACCAAAAAACATTCAGTACTTC.

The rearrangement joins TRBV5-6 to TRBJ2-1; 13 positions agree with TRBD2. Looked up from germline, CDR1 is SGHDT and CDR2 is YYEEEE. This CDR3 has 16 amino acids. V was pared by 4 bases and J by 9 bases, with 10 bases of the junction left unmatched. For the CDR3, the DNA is TGTGCCAGCAGCACAGTACTAGCGGGAGGGCCGTCTGAGCAGTTCTTC. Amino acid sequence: CASSTVLAGGPSEQFF.

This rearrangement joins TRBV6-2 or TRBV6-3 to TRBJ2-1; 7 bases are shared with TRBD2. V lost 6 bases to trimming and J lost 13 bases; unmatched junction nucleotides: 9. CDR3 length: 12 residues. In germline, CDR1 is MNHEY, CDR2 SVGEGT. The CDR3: CASRRPAGDQFF. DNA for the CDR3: TGTGCCAGCAGGCGACCTGCGGGAGACCAGTTCTTC.

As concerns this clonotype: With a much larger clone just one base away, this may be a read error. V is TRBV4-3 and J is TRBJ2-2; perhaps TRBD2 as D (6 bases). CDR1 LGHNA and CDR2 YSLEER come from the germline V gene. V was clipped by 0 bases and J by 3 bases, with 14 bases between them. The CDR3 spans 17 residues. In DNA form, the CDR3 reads TGCGCCAGCAGCCAAGATGAGCATAGCGGCTACACCGGGGAGCTGTTTTTT. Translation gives CASSQDEHSGYTGELFF.

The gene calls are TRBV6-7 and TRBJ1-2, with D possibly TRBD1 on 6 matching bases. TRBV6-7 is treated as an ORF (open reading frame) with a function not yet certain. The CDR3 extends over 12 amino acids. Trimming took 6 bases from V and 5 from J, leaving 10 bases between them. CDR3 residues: CASSWTVYGYTF. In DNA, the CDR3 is TGTGCCAGCAGCTGGACAGTGTATGGCTACACCTTC.

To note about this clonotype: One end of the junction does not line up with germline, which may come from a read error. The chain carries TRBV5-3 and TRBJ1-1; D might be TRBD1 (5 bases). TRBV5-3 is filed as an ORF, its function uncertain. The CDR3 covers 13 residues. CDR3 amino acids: CASSFGARRVAFF. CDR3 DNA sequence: TGTGCCAGCAGCTTCGGGGCTAGGCGGGTGGCTTTCTTT.

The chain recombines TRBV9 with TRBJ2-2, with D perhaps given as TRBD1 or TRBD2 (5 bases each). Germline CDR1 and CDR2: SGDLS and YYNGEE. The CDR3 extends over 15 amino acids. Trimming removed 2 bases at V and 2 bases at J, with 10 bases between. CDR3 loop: CASSVRDQNTGELFF. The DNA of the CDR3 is TGTGCCAGCAGCGTCCGGGACCAAAACACCGGGGAGCTGTTTTTT.

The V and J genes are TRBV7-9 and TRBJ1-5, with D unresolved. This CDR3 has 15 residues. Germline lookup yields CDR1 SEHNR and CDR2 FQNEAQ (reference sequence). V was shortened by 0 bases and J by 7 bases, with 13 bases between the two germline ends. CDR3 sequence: CASSLALGNGQPQHF. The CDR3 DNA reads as TGTGCCAGCAGCTTAGCTCTTGGTAACGGGCAGCCCCAGCATTTT.

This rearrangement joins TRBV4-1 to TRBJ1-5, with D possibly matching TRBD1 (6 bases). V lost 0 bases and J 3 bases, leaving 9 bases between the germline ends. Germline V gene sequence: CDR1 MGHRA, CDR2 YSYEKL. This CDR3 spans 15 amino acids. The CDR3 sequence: CASSQDSGANQPQHF. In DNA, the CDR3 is TGCGCCAGCAGCCAAGATTCGGGGGCCAATCAGCCCCAGCATTTT.

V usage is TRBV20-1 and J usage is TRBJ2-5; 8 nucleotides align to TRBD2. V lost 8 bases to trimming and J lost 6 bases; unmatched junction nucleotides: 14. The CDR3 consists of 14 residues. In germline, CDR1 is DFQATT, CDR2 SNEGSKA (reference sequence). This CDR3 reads CSPSAGARLQTQYF. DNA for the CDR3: TGCAGTCCTTCAGCGGGAGCGAGGTTGCAGACCCAGTACTTC.

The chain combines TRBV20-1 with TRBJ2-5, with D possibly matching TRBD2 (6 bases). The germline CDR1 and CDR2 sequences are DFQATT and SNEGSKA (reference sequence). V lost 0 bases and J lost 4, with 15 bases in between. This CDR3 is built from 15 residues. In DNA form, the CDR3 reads TGCAGTGCTAGAGATACGGGAGAGGTTGCAGAGACCCAGTACTTC. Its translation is CSARDTGEVAETQYF.

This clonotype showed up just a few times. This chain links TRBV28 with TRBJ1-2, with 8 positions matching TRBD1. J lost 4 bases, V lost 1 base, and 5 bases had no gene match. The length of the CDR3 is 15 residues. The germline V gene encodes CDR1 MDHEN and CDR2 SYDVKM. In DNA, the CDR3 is TGTGCCAGCAGTTTATCCGGACAGGGCGGCTATGGCTACACCTTC. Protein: CASSLSGQGGYGYTF.

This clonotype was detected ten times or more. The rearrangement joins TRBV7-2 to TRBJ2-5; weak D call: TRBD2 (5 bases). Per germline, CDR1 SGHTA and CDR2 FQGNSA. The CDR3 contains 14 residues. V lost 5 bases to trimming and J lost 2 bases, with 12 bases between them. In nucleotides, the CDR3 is TGTGCCAGCAGCCCCAAGCGGACTCAAGAGACCCAGTACTTC. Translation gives CASSPKRTQETQYF. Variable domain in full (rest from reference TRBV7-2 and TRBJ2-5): GAGVSQSPSNKVTEKGKDVELRCDPISGHTALYWYRQSLGQGLEFLIYFQGNSAPDKSGLPSDRFSAERTGGSVSTLTIQRTQQEDSAVYLCASSPKRTQETQYFGPGTRLLVL.

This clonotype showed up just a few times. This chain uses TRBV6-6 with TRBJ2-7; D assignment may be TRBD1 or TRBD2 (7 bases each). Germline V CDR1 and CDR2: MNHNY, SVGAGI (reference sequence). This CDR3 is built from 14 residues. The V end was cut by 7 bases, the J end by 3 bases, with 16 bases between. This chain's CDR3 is CASTPRGGNYEQYF. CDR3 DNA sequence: TGTGCCAGCACCCCCAGGGGGGGGAACTACGAGCAGTACTTC.

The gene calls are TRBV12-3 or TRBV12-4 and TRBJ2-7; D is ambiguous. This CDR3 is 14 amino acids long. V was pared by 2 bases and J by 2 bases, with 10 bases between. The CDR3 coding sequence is TGTGCCAGCAGTTTAACGGGCGTGACCTACGAGCAGTACTTC. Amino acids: CASSLTGVTYEQYF.

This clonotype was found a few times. This chain's CDR3 is CASSRPPGTDTQYF. The CDR3 nucleotides read TGTGCCAGCAGCCGCCCTCCAGGCACAGATACGCAGTATTTT. This chain links TRBV12-3 or TRBV12-4 with TRBJ2-3; D is ambiguous. The length of the CDR3 is 14 residues. V lost 6 bases to trimming and J lost 1 base, with 11 bases between them.